Following are 6 T cell receptor beta chains from one sample sequenced in a study of T-cell memory formation after mild COVID-19. MiXCR, run by TCRdb on the 5' RACE reads, gives a single entry per CDR3 protein. Of 400,000 to 500,000 distinct CDR3 sequences listed, over 15% are singletons. The specimen sequenced was PBMCs or a T cell subset sorted from them (not recorded which). The receptors were sampled from an adult woman who had mild COVID-19 (a few samples of this study predate the infection). Cell type and time point are not known.

A few counts support this clonotype. This chain joins TRBV5-1 and TRBJ2-5; 7 bases map to TRBD2. From germline, CDR1 is SGHRS and CDR2 YFSETQ. There are 14 residues in the CDR3. Germline trimming cut 0 bases from V and 7 bases from J; bases unmatched to any gene: 6. CDR3 residues: CASSLDGGGRTQYF. CDR3 nucleotides: TGCGCCAGCAGCTTGGATGGCGGGGGTCGGACCCAGTACTTC.

The chain is built from TRBV5-4 and TRBJ2-3, with D perhaps TRBD2 (5 bases). V was shortened by 4 bases and J by 1 base, with 13 bases between the two germline ends. This CDR3 contains 15 residues. Germline lookup yields CDR1 SGHNT and CDR2 YYREEE (reference sequence). The CDR3 sequence: CASSPREAGTDTQYF. The CDR3 DNA reads TGTGCCAGCAGCCCCCGGGAAGCGGGCACAGATACGCAGTATTTT. The whole variable domain, filled in from reference TRBV5-4 and TRBJ2-3, reads ETGVTQSPTHLIKTRGQQVTLRCSSQSGHNTVSWYQQALGQGPQFIFQYYREEENGRGNFPPRFSGLQFPNYSSELNVNALELDDSALYLCASSPREAGTDTQYFGPGTRLTVL.

This clonotype came up a few times. The gene calls are TRBV12-3 or TRBV12-4 and TRBJ1-1, with 8 bases aligning to TRBD1. The V segment lost 3 bases and the J segment 6 bases; nucleotides outside the gene matches: 6. This CDR3 region has 14 residues. The CDR3 loop reads CASSFPGQVSEAFF. The CDR3 DNA reads as TGTGCCAGCAGTTTCCCGGGACAGGTATCTGAAGCTTTCTTT.

Only a few counts were recorded for this clonotype. An end of the junction does not agree with germline; a read error may underlie this. The J gene is TRBJ2-7, the V gene TRBV15; 8 bases fit TRBD1. Germline CDR1 reads LNHNV; CDR2 reads YYDKDF (reference sequence). The CDR3 covers 13 residues. CDR3 nucleotides: TGTGCCACCAGCAGAGACTTCACAGGGGGAGGACGCTTC. Encoded protein: CATSRDFTGGGRF. The full variable domain, its missing parts supplied by reference TRBV15 and TRBJ2-7, is DAMVIQNPRYQVTQFGKPVTLSCSQTLNHNVMYWYQQKSSQAPKLLFHYYDKDFNNEADTPDNFQSRRPNTSFCFLDIRSPGLGDTAMYLCATSRDFTGGGRFGPGTRLTVT.

The chain recombines TRBV5-6 with TRBJ1-1; tentatively, D is TRBD1 (5 bases). CDR1 is SGHDT and CDR2 is YYEEEE in the germline V gene. Trimming cost V 4 bases and J 5 bases, with 15 bases left between them. The CDR3 runs to 14 residues. CDR3 coding DNA: TGTGCCAGCAGCCGGTATGGGGGGAAGACTGAAGCTTTCTTT. Amino acids: CASSRYGGKTEAFF.

This clonotype was observed a handful of times. This rearrangement joins TRBV9 to TRBJ2-5; 10 nucleotides agree with TRBD1. The CDR3 runs 17 residues. J was trimmed by 7 bases and V by 4 bases; bases with no gene match: 16. Germline values: CDR1 SGDLS, CDR2 YYNGEE. Written as DNA, the CDR3 is TGTGCCAGCAGCCCCCAAAACGACAGGGGGCGTTTTGGGACCCAGTACTTC. It encodes CASSPQNDRGRFGTQYF.